A single T cell receptor (beta chain) is shown here with its context. The sample is drawn from a study of T cells in tumors after PD-1 blockade. The assay was immunoSEQ multiplex PCR, and TCRdb's table has in-frame clones only and misses some. The sample has roughly 12,000 clones, approximately 57% seen once. This CDR3 is 16 amino acids long. This rearrangement joins TRBV21-1 to TRBJ2-2; the table's D gene call, TRBD2, was not cross checked with the DNA. TRBV21-1 is a documented pseudogene. The material was tumor tissue, obtained before anti-PD-1 treatment. This TCR came from a human donor with basal cell carcinoma. CDR3 amino acids: CASSTRTVVPNGELFF. The CDR3 DNA is TGTGCCAGCAGCACCCGGACTGTCGTTCCTAACGGGGAGCTGTTTTTT.